This is a list of T cell receptor beta chains from one sample in a study of T-cell reconstitution after alpha-beta-depleted transplantation in children. TCRdb used MiXCR to reprocess the PCR reads, holding one entry per CDR3 protein. Among about 250,000 distinct CDR3 sequences listed, 20% to 30% were seen once. Sample: PBMCs, mostly from graft donor cells, taken 360 days after TCRalphabeta/CD19-depleted stem cell transplant. These receptors were obtained from a female patient aged 2-9 years who had a stem cell transplant for congenital amegakaryocytic thrombocytopenia, so the T cells may come from the graft donor. CDR3s include the opening cysteine and the closing phenylalanine or tryptophan. D genes are given only for firm matches. Clone sizes are given selectively: once, few, many, or a class where the clone is expanded.

j_gene: TRBJ2-7
len: 15
abundance: -
v_gene: TRBV7-9
d_gene: -
CDR3aa: CASTGGPTSSYEQYF
CDR3nt: TGTGCCAGCACCGGAGGGCCTACAAGCTCCTACGAGCAGTACTTC

j_gene: TRBJ2-3
len: 16
abundance: few
v_gene: TRBV10-1
d_gene: -
CDR3aa: CASSVSIEGPPDTQYF
CDR3nt: TGCGCCAGCAGTGTTTCTATAGAAGGACCCCCAGATACGCAGTATTTT

j_gene: TRBJ2-3
len: 15
abundance: few
v_gene: TRBV10-3
d_gene: -
CDR3aa: CAISVGLPLTDTQYF
CDR3nt: TGTGCCATCAGTGTGGGACTGCCCCTCACAGATACGCAGTATTTT

j_gene: TRBJ2-3
len: 14
abundance: many
v_gene: TRBV5-1
d_gene: TRBD1
CDR3aa: CASSLGDRADTQYF
CDR3nt: TGCGCCAGCAGCTTGGGCGACAGGGCAGATACGCAGTATTTT

j_gene: TRBJ2-7
len: 13
abundance: few
v_gene: TRBV3-1
d_gene: -
CDR3aa: CASSQDRPYEQYF
CDR3nt: TGTGCCAGCAGCCAAGATCGTCCCTACGAGCAGTACTTC

j_gene: TRBJ2-4
len: 13
abundance: few
v_gene: TRBV25-1
d_gene: TRBD2
CDR3aa: CASSVAGTDIQYF
CDR3nt: TGTGCCAGCTCTGTAGCGGGAACGGACATTCAGTACTTC

j_gene: TRBJ2-7
len: 12
abundance: few
v_gene: TRBV11-3
d_gene: -
CDR3aa: CASTLLRSEQYF
CDR3nt: TGTGCCAGCACCCTCCTTAGGTCCGAGCAGTACTTC

j_gene: TRBJ2-7
len: 14
abundance: few
v_gene: TRBV6-1
d_gene: -
CDR3aa: CASRTWDFPYEQYF
CDR3nt: TGTGCCAGCAGGACTTGGGATTTTCCTTACGAGCAGTACTTC

j_gene: TRBJ1-4
len: 15
abundance: -
v_gene: TRBV28
d_gene: -
CDR3aa: CASKHPGLADEKLFF
CDR3nt: TGTGCCAGCAAACACCCGGGACTTGCAGACGAAAAACTGTTTTTT

j_gene: TRBJ1-4
len: 16
abundance: -
v_gene: TRBV20-1
d_gene: TRBD1
CDR3aa: CSARRSGTGKNEKLFF
CDR3nt: TGCAGTGCTAGAAGATCCGGGACAGGCAAAAATGAAAAACTGTTTTTT

j_gene: TRBJ2-5
len: 17
abundance: few
v_gene: TRBV28
d_gene: TRBD2
CDR3aa: CASSSWERGSPHETQYF
CDR3nt: TGTGCCAGCAGCTCGTGGGAGCGGGGGAGTCCCCACGAGACCCAGTACTTC

j_gene: TRBJ1-5
len: 14
abundance: -
v_gene: TRBV6-2/TRBV6-3
d_gene: -
CDR3aa: CASSFQGTDQPQHF
CDR3nt: TGTGCCAGCAGTTTCCAGGGGACCGATCAGCCCCAGCATTTT

j_gene: TRBJ2-1
len: 12
abundance: few
v_gene: TRBV11-2
d_gene: -
CDR3aa: CASSSVADEQFF
CDR3nt: TGTGCCAGCAGCTCTGTGGCGGATGAGCAGTTCTTC

j_gene: TRBJ1-3
len: 13
abundance: few
v_gene: TRBV29-1
d_gene: -
CDR3aa: CSVAASSGNTIYF
CDR3nt: TGCAGCGTTGCGGCGAGCTCTGGAAACACCATATATTTT

j_gene: TRBJ2-3
len: 12
abundance: -
v_gene: TRBV20-1
d_gene: TRBD2
CDR3aa: CSGGGPTDTQYF
CDR3nt: TGCAGTGGCGGGGGACCCACAGATACGCAGTATTTT

j_gene: TRBJ1-2
len: 15
abundance: -
v_gene: TRBV7-9
d_gene: TRBD1
CDR3aa: CASSWGTALLDGYTF
CDR3nt: TGTGCCAGCAGCTGGGGGACAGCTCTACTTGATGGCTACACCTTC

j_gene: TRBJ1-1
len: 15
abundance: -
v_gene: TRBV15
d_gene: -
CDR3aa: CATRAPLGSLAEAFF
CDR3nt: TGTGCCACCAGGGCTCCCTTGGGTTCTCTCGCTGAAGCTTTCTTT

j_gene: TRBJ2-4
len: 14
abundance: few
v_gene: TRBV10-3
d_gene: -
CDR3aa: CAISKAGGGNIQYF
CDR3nt: TGTGCCATCAGTAAGGCCGGAGGAGGGAACATTCAGTACTTC

j_gene: TRBJ1-2
len: 13
abundance: many
v_gene: TRBV2
d_gene: -
CDR3aa: CASTPGPTRGYTF
CDR3nt: TGTGCCAGCACCCCAGGGCCTACCCGTGGCTACACCTTC

j_gene: TRBJ2-1
len: 14
abundance: many
v_gene: TRBV10-3
d_gene: -
CDR3aa: CAISESVRINEQFF
CDR3nt: TGTGCCATCAGTGAGTCCGTTAGGATCAATGAGCAGTTCTTC

j_gene: TRBJ2-2
len: 12
abundance: few
v_gene: TRBV28
d_gene: -
CDR3aa: CASSVGFGELFF
CDR3nt: TGTGCCAGCAGTGTGGGATTCGGGGAGCTGTTTTTT

j_gene: TRBJ1-3
len: 15
abundance: -
v_gene: TRBV7-6
d_gene: -
CDR3aa: CASSVGAQQRNTIYF
CDR3nt: TGTGCCAGCAGCGTAGGGGCTCAGCAAAGAAACACCATATATTTT

j_gene: TRBJ2-3
len: 17
abundance: few
v_gene: TRBV7-2
d_gene: -
CDR3aa: CASSWGTTRSALDTQYF
CDR3nt: TGTGCCAGCAGCTGGGGGACCACAAGGAGCGCGCTAGATACGCAGTATTTT

j_gene: TRBJ2-7
len: 11
abundance: few
v_gene: TRBV7-2
d_gene: -
CDR3aa: CASSLVVEQYF
CDR3nt: TGTGCCAGCAGCTTAGTGGTCGAGCAGTACTTC

j_gene: TRBJ2-1
len: 15
abundance: -
v_gene: TRBV11-2
d_gene: -
CDR3aa: CASSLGWGTYNEQFF
CDR3nt: TGTGCCAGCAGCCTGGGGTGGGGGACCTACAATGAGCAGTTCTTC

j_gene: TRBJ2-1
len: 14
abundance: -
v_gene: TRBV28
d_gene: TRBD1
CDR3aa: CASSFGTGYNEQFF
CDR3nt: TGTGCCAGCAGTTTTGGGACAGGCTACAATGAGCAGTTCTTC

j_gene: TRBJ2-3
len: 15
abundance: -
v_gene: TRBV5-1
d_gene: TRBD2
CDR3aa: CASSLDGTNTDTQYF
CDR3nt: TGCGCCAGCAGCTTGGACGGGACTAACACAGATACGCAGTATTTT

j_gene: TRBJ2-7
len: 15
abundance: few
v_gene: TRBV3-1
d_gene: TRBD2
CDR3aa: CASSQGLAEPYEQYF
CDR3nt: TGTGCCAGCAGCCAGGGACTAGCGGAGCCCTACGAGCAGTACTTC

j_gene: TRBJ1-2
len: 16
abundance: -
v_gene: TRBV25-1
d_gene: TRBD1
CDR3aa: CASRGPGTGHYNGYTF
CDR3nt: TGTGCCAGCAGAGGCCCCGGGACAGGCCATTATAATGGCTACACCTTC

j_gene: TRBJ2-1
len: 12
abundance: -
v_gene: TRBV25-1
d_gene: TRBD2
CDR3aa: CASRLAGVGQFF
CDR3nt: TGTGCCAGCAGACTAGCGGGAGTTGGACAGTTCTTC

j_gene: TRBJ1-1
len: 16
abundance: many
v_gene: TRBV27
d_gene: TRBD1
CDR3aa: CASSLSRGRLNTEAFF
CDR3nt: TGTGCCAGCAGTTTAAGTAGGGGGCGATTGAACACTGAAGCTTTCTTT

j_gene: TRBJ2-3
len: 15
abundance: -
v_gene: TRBV7-2
d_gene: -
CDR3aa: CASSLESTGADTQYF
CDR3nt: TGTGCCAGCAGCTTAGAATCAACGGGTGCAGATACGCAGTATTTT

j_gene: TRBJ1-1
len: 12
abundance: many
v_gene: TRBV6-6
d_gene: -
CDR3aa: CASDPGRTEAFF
CDR3nt: TGTGCCAGCGACCCGGGGAGGACTGAAGCTTTCTTT

j_gene: TRBJ2-1
len: 14
abundance: -
v_gene: TRBV11-2
d_gene: -
CDR3aa: CASSLALAVNEQFF
CDR3nt: TGTGCCAGCAGCTTAGCCCTCGCGGTGAATGAGCAGTTCTTC

j_gene: TRBJ2-7
len: 14
abundance: -
v_gene: TRBV20-1
d_gene: -
CDR3aa: CSAISGQNIYEQYF
CDR3nt: TGCAGTGCCATTTCGGGCCAGAATATCTACGAGCAGTACTTC

j_gene: TRBJ2-3
len: 11
abundance: few
v_gene: TRBV20-1
d_gene: -
CDR3aa: CSGRRADTQYF
CDR3nt: TGCAGTGGCCGAAGGGCAGATACGCAGTATTTT

j_gene: TRBJ2-7
len: 13
abundance: -
v_gene: TRBV4-1
d_gene: -
CDR3aa: CASSQARAGVPYF
CDR3nt: TGCGCCAGCAGCCAAGCCCGCGCAGGAGTTCCGTACTTC

j_gene: TRBJ2-2
len: 14
abundance: -
v_gene: TRBV24-1
d_gene: -
CDR3aa: CATSRPGEPGELFF
CDR3nt: TGTGCCACCAGCCGACCCGGAGAGCCCGGGGAGCTGTTTTTT

j_gene: TRBJ2-1
len: 15
abundance: many
v_gene: TRBV20-1
d_gene: -
CDR3aa: CSAIKGGQRNNEQFF
CDR3nt: TGCAGTGCCATTAAGGGGGGACAGAGAAACAATGAGCAGTTCTTC

j_gene: TRBJ1-1
len: 14
abundance: -
v_gene: TRBV5-1
d_gene: -
CDR3aa: CASSPEGVRTEAFF
CDR3nt: TGCGCCAGCAGCCCAGAGGGAGTTCGGACTGAAGCTTTCTTT

j_gene: TRBJ1-1
len: 15
abundance: -
v_gene: TRBV20-1
d_gene: -
CDR3aa: CSARDLRSPNTEAFF
CDR3nt: TGCAGTGCTAGAGATCTCAGGAGCCCGAACACTGAAGCTTTCTTT

j_gene: TRBJ2-4
len: 13
abundance: -
v_gene: TRBV7-2
d_gene: -
CDR3aa: CASSLLRGDIQYF
CDR3nt: TGTGCCAGCAGCTTACTTAGGGGAGACATTCAGTACTTC

j_gene: TRBJ2-3
len: 13
abundance: few
v_gene: TRBV12-3/TRBV12-4
d_gene: -
CDR3aa: CASSLGLLDTQYF
CDR3nt: TGTGCCAGCAGTTTAGGTCTTTTGGATACGCAGTATTTT

j_gene: TRBJ1-4
len: 15
abundance: few
v_gene: TRBV15
d_gene: -
CDR3aa: CATSKGVTANEKLFF
CDR3nt: TGTGCCACCAGCAAGGGGGTGACAGCTAATGAAAAACTGTTTTTT

j_gene: TRBJ1-1
len: 14
abundance: few
v_gene: TRBV7-9
d_gene: -
CDR3aa: CASSPHSLDAEAFF
CDR3nt: TGTGCCAGCAGCCCCCATTCGCTCGACGCTGAAGCTTTCTTT

j_gene: TRBJ2-2
len: 19
abundance: -
v_gene: TRBV11-2
d_gene: TRBD2
CDR3aa: CASSLDLETSGINTGELFF
CDR3nt: TGTGCCAGCAGCTTAGATCTTGAGACTAGCGGTATAAACACCGGGGAGCTGTTTTTT

j_gene: TRBJ2-7
len: 14
abundance: -
v_gene: TRBV5-1
d_gene: -
CDR3aa: CASSFPTASYEQYF
CDR3nt: TGCGCCAGCAGCTTCCCGACAGCTTCCTACGAGCAGTACTTC

j_gene: TRBJ2-1
len: 17
abundance: few
v_gene: TRBV28
d_gene: TRBD2
CDR3aa: CASKGTSGRLTYNEQFF
CDR3nt: TGTGCCAGCAAAGGGACTAGCGGGAGACTCACCTACAATGAGCAGTTCTTC

j_gene: TRBJ2-1
len: 14
abundance: -
v_gene: TRBV6-5
d_gene: -
CDR3aa: CASSYSLPKYEQFF
CDR3nt: TGTGCCAGCAGTTACTCATTACCGAAGTACGAGCAGTTCTTC

j_gene: TRBJ2-3
len: 13
abundance: -
v_gene: TRBV12-3/TRBV12-4
d_gene: -
CDR3aa: CASREGRGGTQYF
CDR3nt: TGTGCCAGCAGGGAGGGGCGTGGGGGTACGCAGTATTTT

j_gene: TRBJ2-1
len: 15
abundance: few
v_gene: TRBV6-1
d_gene: -
CDR3aa: CASTPGGGRYNEQFF
CDR3nt: TGTGCCAGCACCCCTGGAGGAGGACGATACAATGAGCAGTTCTTC

j_gene: TRBJ2-2
len: 15
abundance: -
v_gene: TRBV20-1
d_gene: -
CDR3aa: CSAREPPVNTGELLF
CDR3nt: TGCAGTGCTAGAGAACCCCCGGTGAACACCGGGGAGCTGCTTTTT

j_gene: TRBJ2-7
len: 16
abundance: -
v_gene: TRBV7-8
d_gene: TRBD2
CDR3aa: CASSPIWRGSSYEQYF
CDR3nt: TGTGCCAGCAGCCCTATTTGGCGGGGGAGCTCCTACGAGCAGTACTTC

j_gene: TRBJ1-1
len: 14
abundance: -
v_gene: TRBV29-1
d_gene: -
CDR3aa: CSVSDRFLNTEAFF
CDR3nt: TGCAGCGTTTCTGACCGATTCTTGAACACTGAAGCTTTCTTT